This TCR beta chain was recovered during a study of regulatory T cells in long-lasting Graves disease. Time point of the sample: newly diagnosed GD, antithyroid drugs for less than 3 months. The authors made the TCR library using RNA they extracted from PBMCs. The CDR3 extends over 15 amino acids. V trimming: 6 bases; J trimming: 8 bases; junction bases outside the gene matches: 9. The germline V gene has CDR1 DFQATT and CDR2 SNEGSKA (reference sequence). Through Arm-PCR of CDR3 regions and iRepertoire HTBI primers, TCR beta libraries were built. One entry per CDR3 protein results from TCRdb running MiXCR on the multiplex PCR reads. The sample lists roughly 500,000 distinct CDR3 sequences, approximately 13% occurring once. Notes on this clonotype: Its antigen is not known.

Study observations and caveats: Persistent cases of Graves' showed reduced TCR diversity relative to newly diagnosed patients.

This sample also belongs to another study, concerning T cells in Graves' hyperthyroidism and ophthalmopathy.

This sequence originates from a man aged 25 to 40 with Graves disease. The chain employs TRBV20-1 and TRBJ2-2; 13 bases agree with TRBD2. The material was peripheral blood mononuclear cells (PBMCs), obtained at new diagnosis, from a patient treated with antithyroid drugs. The DNA of the CDR3 is TGCAGTGCCCCGACTAGCGGGAGGTTGGGGGGGGAGCTGTTTTTT. It codes for CSAPTSGRLGGELFF.